This T cell receptor (beta chain) was recorded in a study of CXCR3-negative and CXCR3-positive naive CD8 T cells. Looking at the study overall: With about 1.5 +/- 0.3 million reads per library, the TRB reads numbered about 135 million in total.

About this clonotype: What it recognizes is unknown.

UMI-labeled 5' RACE TRB cDNA libraries were prepared from the cells. TCRdb re-called the 5' RACE reads; one entry per CDR3 protein, DNA not given. There are 85,000 to 130,000 distinct CDR3 sequences in the sample, with more than 0.35% held by the top ten. Per germline, CDR1 MDHEN and CDR2 SYDVKM. This CDR3 comprises 16 residues. At a few hundred thousand cells each, triplicate sorts were carried out for each CD8+ T cell subset. General study results and limits: Hydrophobicity was higher for TRB CDR3s found in CXCR3-positive naive cells than in CXCR3-negative naive cells. Diversity proved comparably high across both naive subsets and much lower in memory CD8+ cells.

The receptor was derived from a human donor in good health. Some clones in this sample may be carry-over from other donors' samples. The sample taken for sequencing was naive CXCR3+ CD8+ T cells from blood. Described subset: CD45RO-CCR7+CD27+CD95- naive CD8+ T cells expressing CXCR3 (TNR3+). V is TRBV28 and J is TRBJ2-5; there is no DNA to check the TCRdb D call of TRBD2. The CDR3 here is CATKRERGEYFETQYF. Together with reference TRBV28 and TRBJ2-5, the CDR3 gives the full variable domain: DVKVTQSSRYLVKRTGEKVFLECVQDMDHENMFWYRQDPGLGLRLIYFSYDVKMKEKGDIPEGYSVSREKKERFSLILESASTNQTSMYLCATKRERGEYFETQYFGPGTRLLVL.